The present entry profiles one TCR beta chain with its context. Germline lookup yields CDR1 SGHNT and CDR2 YYREEE (reference sequence). The CDR3 spans 14 residues. This record comes from a study of T cells expressing NK-cell markers. TCRdb reanalyzed the 5' RACE reads and collapses them to one entry per CDR3 protein, without DNA. The listing records over 150,000 distinct CDR3 sequences. The receptor comes from a man aged 18-70 years in good health. The rearrangement joins TRBV5-4 to TRBJ2-5. The sequencing sample was made of blood T cells: a sorted CD56 or NKG2C T cell subset, CD4+ or CD8+ T cells, or bulk PBMC T cells (not recorded which). The CDR3 here is CASSREGIQETQYF.